This record concerns one TCR beta chain sequence. These data are taken from a study of cytomegalovirus exposure and HLA in healthy donors. Primers included in the PCR were 60 Vbeta and 13 Jbeta primers. Clones were sequenced by immunoSEQ multiplex PCR, and TCRdb holds only the in-frame ones, with some missing. Here the sample spans 75,000 to 80,000 clones, roughly four fifths being singletons. The trim removed 6 bases at V and 5 bases at J, leaving 4 bases unmatched. CDR1 is MNHEY and CDR2 is SMNVEV in the germline V gene (reference sequence). The CDR3 length is 14 residues. Input material: PBMCs. The source of this sequence is a male donor in good health and CMV-seropositive. The chain combines TRBV27 with TRBJ2-1; 10 positions agree with TRBD1. CDR3 DNA: TGTGCCAGCAGCCCGACAGGGGGCCACAATGAGCAGTTCTTC. Translating gives CASSPTGGHNEQFF.